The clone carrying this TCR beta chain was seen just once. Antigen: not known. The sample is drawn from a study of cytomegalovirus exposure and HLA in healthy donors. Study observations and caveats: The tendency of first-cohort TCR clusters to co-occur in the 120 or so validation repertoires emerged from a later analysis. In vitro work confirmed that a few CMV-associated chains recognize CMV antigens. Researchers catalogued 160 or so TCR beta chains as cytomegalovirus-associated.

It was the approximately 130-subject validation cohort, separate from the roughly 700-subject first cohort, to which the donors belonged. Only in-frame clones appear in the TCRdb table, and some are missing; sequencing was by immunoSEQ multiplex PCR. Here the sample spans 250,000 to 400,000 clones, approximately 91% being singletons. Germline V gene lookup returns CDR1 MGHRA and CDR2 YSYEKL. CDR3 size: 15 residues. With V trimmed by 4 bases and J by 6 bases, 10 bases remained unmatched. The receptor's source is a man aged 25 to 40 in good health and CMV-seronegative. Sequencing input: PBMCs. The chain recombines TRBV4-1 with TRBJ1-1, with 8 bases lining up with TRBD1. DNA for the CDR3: TGCGCCAGCAGCCCAAGGACAGGGAAGGACGCTGAAGCTTTCTTT. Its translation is CASSPRTGKDAEAFF.